Each of the 17 T cell receptor beta chains below was sequenced from the same sample in a study of T-cell memory formation after mild COVID-19. MiXCR, applied by TCRdb to the 5' RACE reads, yields one record per CDR3 protein. The repertoire includes about 57,000 distinct CDR3 sequences, approximately 12% of them detected once, and about 25% sits in the top ten. The sequencing sample was made of PBMCs or a T cell subset sorted from them (not recorded which). The receptors here all came from a man between 18 and 29 years old who had mild COVID-19 (a few samples of this study predate the infection). Cell type and time point are not known.

V and J are TRBV7-2 and TRBJ2-3; D not resolved. The CDR3 covers 13 residues. Per germline, CDR1 SGHTA and CDR2 FQGNSA. Trimming cost V 3 bases and J 4 bases, with 8 bases left between them. The CDR3 is CASSFGSADTQYF. CDR3 bases: TGTGCCAGCAGCTTTGGCTCAGCAGATACGCAGTATTTT. The entire variable domain, with the rest obtained from reference TRBV7-2 and TRBJ2-3, is as follows: GAGVSQSPSNKVTEKGKDVELRCDPISGHTALYWYRQSLGQGLEFLIYFQGNSAPDKSGLPSDRFSAERTGGSVSTLTIQRTQQEDSAVYLCASSFGSADTQYFGPGTRLTVL.

This clonotype was detected many times. The chain couples TRBV7-2 to TRBJ2-7; D remains ambiguous. Germline assignment: CDR1 SGHTA and CDR2 FQGNSA. CDR3 length: 17 amino acids. Trimming removed 0 bases at V and 2 bases at J, with 17 bases between. The CDR3 DNA reads as TGTGCCAGCAGCTTAGCGCTAAACCCCCGGACCACCTACGAGCAGTACTTC. Protein sequence: CASSLALNPRTTYEQYF.

This clonotype was seen many times. The genes are TRBV6-2 or TRBV6-3 and TRBJ2-5; no clear D gene. V was cut by 7 bases and J by 4 bases, with 4 bases left in between. CDR3 length equals 10 residues. CDR1 and CDR2 from the germline V gene are MNHEY and SVGEGT. This CDR3 reads CASKGETQYF. The CDR3 DNA sequence: TGTGCCAGCAAAGGAGAGACCCAGTACTTC.

This clonotype was detected many times. J is TRBJ1-1 and V is TRBV24-1; TRBD1 is a possible D gene (6 bases). The CDR3 has 11 residues. Per the germline V gene, CDR1 is KGHDR and CDR2 is SFDVKD. The CDR3 region is CALRGGTEAFF. The CDR3 bases are TGTGCTTTACGAGGGGGCACTGAAGCTTTCTTT.

This clonotype has more than one count but fewer than ten. The chain joins TRBV7-2 to TRBJ2-5; 7 nucleotides align to TRBD1. Germline V gene data show CDR1 as SGHTA and CDR2 as FQGNSA. This CDR3 region has 15 residues. J was trimmed by 1 base and V by 4 bases; bases with no gene match: 6. The CDR3 is CASSSGQWAQETQYF. CDR3 nucleotides: TGTGCCAGCAGCTCGGGACAGTGGGCCCAAGAGACCCAGTACTTC.

This clonotype was observed many times. The rearrangement links TRBV6-2 or TRBV6-3 to TRBJ2-2; D remains unclear. The CDR3 sequence is 16 residues long. Trimming left V 6 bases short and J 5 bases short, with 19 bases between. Looked up from germline, CDR1 is MNHEY and CDR2 is SVGEGT. The CDR3 here is CASSPQWGWGTGELFF. The CDR3 coding sequence is TGTGCCAGCAGCCCGCAGTGGGGTTGGGGTACCGGGGAGCTGTTTTTT.

The chain employs TRBV10-3 and TRBJ2-6; unclear D gene. This CDR3 is built from 13 residues. The germline CDR1 and CDR2 sequences are ENHRY and SYGVKD. V lost 3 bases, J lost 4 bases, and 4 bases lay in between. The CDR3 DNA sequence: TGTGCCATCAGTGAAACAGGGGCCAACGTCCTGACTTTC. This codes for CAISETGANVLTF.

This clonotype was picked up a small number of times. This chain connects TRBV7-3 to TRBJ2-2, with D possibly being TRBD1 (5 bases). This CDR3 region has 15 residues. Per germline, CDR1 SGHTA and CDR2 FQGTGA. The germline V and J ends were trimmed by 0 bases and 0 bases, with 5 bases remaining between them. The DNA of the CDR3 is TGTGCCAGCAGCTTAACCAGGGCGAACACCGGGGAGCTGTTTTTT. This encodes CASSLTRANTGELFF.

This clonotype appeared many times. V usage is TRBV12-3 or TRBV12-4 and J usage is TRBJ2-3; a possible D gene is TRBD2 (6 bases). V lost 3 bases and J lost 3, with 13 bases in between. CDR3 size: 15 residues. DNA for the CDR3: TGTGCCAGCAGTTTCGGGACTCGATCTACAGATACGCAGTATTTT. Its translation is CASSFGTRSTDTQYF.

This clonotype was picked up many times. CDR3 DNA sequence: TGTGCCACCAGCAGAGATCAGTTAGGGAGCCCCAATCAGCCCCAGCATTTT. Its protein product is CATSRDQLGSPNQPQHF. The chain has TRBV15 and TRBJ1-5; D ambiguous. The V gene's germline CDR1 is LNHNV and CDR2 YYDKDF (reference sequence). The ends were cut back, 0 bases at V and 3 bases at J, with 15 bases in the middle. The CDR3 extends over 17 amino acids.

This clonotype has just a few counts. J is TRBJ2-3 and V is TRBV20-1; 7 bases are a match to TRBD2. CDR3 size: 15 residues. Trimming removed 5 bases from V and 4 bases from J; junction bases left unmatched: 12. Germline V CDR1 and CDR2: DFQATT, SNEGSKA (reference sequence). CDR3 DNA: TGCAGTGCTCTGAGGGCAGCGGGGTATCCAGATACGCAGTATTTT. Translating it yields CSALRAAGYPDTQYF.

This clonotype was seen many times. CDR3 amino acids: CSARGDTLNTEAFF. Here the CDR3 DNA reads TGCAGTGCTAGAGGAGACACCTTGAACACTGAAGCTTTCTTT. The V gene is TRBV20-1, the J gene TRBJ1-1; no definite D call. The CDR3 length is 14 residues. Germline CDR1 DFQATT, CDR2 SNEGSKA (reference sequence). Trimming removed 1 base at V and 0 bases at J, with 9 bases between.

The V gene is TRBV7-2, the J gene TRBJ2-2, with D perhaps assigned TRBD1 or TRBD2 (5 bases each). V lost 5 bases, J lost 7 bases, and 17 bases lay in between. The CDR3 is made up of 15 amino acids. Per germline, CDR1 SGHTA and CDR2 FQGNSA. This CDR3 is CASSTGLQQGGELFF. The DNA for the CDR3 is TGTGCCAGCAGCACGGGATTACAGCAGGGCGGGGAGCTGTTTTTT.

The rearrangement joins TRBV28 to TRBJ2-6, with D uncertain. Per the germline V gene, CDR1 is MDHEN and CDR2 is SYDVKM. The V and J ends lost 2 bases and 0 bases respectively, with 5 bases between them. The CDR3 covers 15 residues. The CDR3 spells CASSLGNSGANVLTF. CDR3 DNA sequence: TGTGCCAGCAGTTTAGGGAACTCTGGGGCCAACGTCCTGACTTTC.

The V call is TRBV5-1, the J call TRBJ2-1; TRBD2 matches 7 bases. The CDR3 has 13 residues. Germline assignment: CDR1 SGHRS and CDR2 YFSETQ. J gave up 8 bases and V 1 base, and 3 bases lay outside the gene matches. The CDR3 protein is CASSLNRGDEQFF. The CDR3 region has the DNA TGCGCCAGCAGCTTGAATCGGGGGGATGAGCAGTTCTTC. The whole variable domain, remainder taken from reference TRBV5-1 and TRBJ2-1, is KAGVTQTPRYLIKTRGQQVTLSCSPISGHRSVSWYQQTPGQGLQFLFEYFSETQRNKGNFPGRFSGRQFSNSRSEMNVSTLELGDSALYLCASSLNRGDEQFFGPGTRLTVL.

V usage is TRBV10-3 and J usage is TRBJ2-1; 11 bases are a match to TRBD1. The V gene's germline CDR1 is ENHRY and CDR2 SYGVKD. V lost 6 bases to trimming and J lost 5 bases; unmatched junction nucleotides: 6. The CDR3 is 15 residues long. The CDR3 region has the DNA TGTGCCATCAGGAGAGGGACAGGGGGAGACAATGAGCAGTTCTTC. This sequence encodes CAIRRGTGGDNEQFF.

This clonotype was counted ten times or more. One junction end disagrees with the germline gene, perhaps due to a read error. The gene calls are TRBV12-3 or TRBV12-4 and TRBJ1-1; D unresolved. The length of the CDR3 is 13 residues. Here the CDR3 reads CASSLGPNTEAFF. The CDR3 DNA is TGTGCCAGCAGCTTAGGGCCGAACACTGAAGCTTTCTTT.